This T cell receptor beta chain was found in a study of blood T cell repertoires in COVID-19. Sequencing was performed with immunoSEQ multiplex PCR; in TCRdb, only in-frame clones are kept and a portion is missing. The table shows tens of thousands of clones, with about 86% occurring only once. CDR1 and CDR2 from the germline V gene are SGHRS and YFSETQ. The V end was cut by 3 bases, the J end by 1 base, with 10 bases between. CDR3 length equals 14 residues. Sequencing was carried out using peripheral blood. This chain uses TRBV5-1 with TRBJ1-1; D not certain. The clonotype was recovered from an elderly man with acute or convalescent COVID-19. The CDR3 here is CASSSGFQNTEAFF. The DNA for the CDR3 is TGCGCCAGCAGCTCCGGGTTTCAGAACACTGAAGCTTTCTTT.